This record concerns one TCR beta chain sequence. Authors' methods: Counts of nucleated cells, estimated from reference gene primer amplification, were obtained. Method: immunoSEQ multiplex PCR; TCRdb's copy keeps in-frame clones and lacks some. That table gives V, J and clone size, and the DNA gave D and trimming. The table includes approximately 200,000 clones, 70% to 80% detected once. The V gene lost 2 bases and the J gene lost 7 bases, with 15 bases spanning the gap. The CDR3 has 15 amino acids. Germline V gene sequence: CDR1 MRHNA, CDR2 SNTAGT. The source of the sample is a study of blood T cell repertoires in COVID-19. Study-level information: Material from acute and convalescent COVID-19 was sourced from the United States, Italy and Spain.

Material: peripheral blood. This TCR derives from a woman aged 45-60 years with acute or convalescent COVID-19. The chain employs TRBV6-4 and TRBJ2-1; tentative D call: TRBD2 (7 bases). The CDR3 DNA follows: TGTGCCAGCAGTGACGGGCGGGGGCCACAGAATGAGCAGTTCTTC. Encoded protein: CASSDGRGPQNEQFF.